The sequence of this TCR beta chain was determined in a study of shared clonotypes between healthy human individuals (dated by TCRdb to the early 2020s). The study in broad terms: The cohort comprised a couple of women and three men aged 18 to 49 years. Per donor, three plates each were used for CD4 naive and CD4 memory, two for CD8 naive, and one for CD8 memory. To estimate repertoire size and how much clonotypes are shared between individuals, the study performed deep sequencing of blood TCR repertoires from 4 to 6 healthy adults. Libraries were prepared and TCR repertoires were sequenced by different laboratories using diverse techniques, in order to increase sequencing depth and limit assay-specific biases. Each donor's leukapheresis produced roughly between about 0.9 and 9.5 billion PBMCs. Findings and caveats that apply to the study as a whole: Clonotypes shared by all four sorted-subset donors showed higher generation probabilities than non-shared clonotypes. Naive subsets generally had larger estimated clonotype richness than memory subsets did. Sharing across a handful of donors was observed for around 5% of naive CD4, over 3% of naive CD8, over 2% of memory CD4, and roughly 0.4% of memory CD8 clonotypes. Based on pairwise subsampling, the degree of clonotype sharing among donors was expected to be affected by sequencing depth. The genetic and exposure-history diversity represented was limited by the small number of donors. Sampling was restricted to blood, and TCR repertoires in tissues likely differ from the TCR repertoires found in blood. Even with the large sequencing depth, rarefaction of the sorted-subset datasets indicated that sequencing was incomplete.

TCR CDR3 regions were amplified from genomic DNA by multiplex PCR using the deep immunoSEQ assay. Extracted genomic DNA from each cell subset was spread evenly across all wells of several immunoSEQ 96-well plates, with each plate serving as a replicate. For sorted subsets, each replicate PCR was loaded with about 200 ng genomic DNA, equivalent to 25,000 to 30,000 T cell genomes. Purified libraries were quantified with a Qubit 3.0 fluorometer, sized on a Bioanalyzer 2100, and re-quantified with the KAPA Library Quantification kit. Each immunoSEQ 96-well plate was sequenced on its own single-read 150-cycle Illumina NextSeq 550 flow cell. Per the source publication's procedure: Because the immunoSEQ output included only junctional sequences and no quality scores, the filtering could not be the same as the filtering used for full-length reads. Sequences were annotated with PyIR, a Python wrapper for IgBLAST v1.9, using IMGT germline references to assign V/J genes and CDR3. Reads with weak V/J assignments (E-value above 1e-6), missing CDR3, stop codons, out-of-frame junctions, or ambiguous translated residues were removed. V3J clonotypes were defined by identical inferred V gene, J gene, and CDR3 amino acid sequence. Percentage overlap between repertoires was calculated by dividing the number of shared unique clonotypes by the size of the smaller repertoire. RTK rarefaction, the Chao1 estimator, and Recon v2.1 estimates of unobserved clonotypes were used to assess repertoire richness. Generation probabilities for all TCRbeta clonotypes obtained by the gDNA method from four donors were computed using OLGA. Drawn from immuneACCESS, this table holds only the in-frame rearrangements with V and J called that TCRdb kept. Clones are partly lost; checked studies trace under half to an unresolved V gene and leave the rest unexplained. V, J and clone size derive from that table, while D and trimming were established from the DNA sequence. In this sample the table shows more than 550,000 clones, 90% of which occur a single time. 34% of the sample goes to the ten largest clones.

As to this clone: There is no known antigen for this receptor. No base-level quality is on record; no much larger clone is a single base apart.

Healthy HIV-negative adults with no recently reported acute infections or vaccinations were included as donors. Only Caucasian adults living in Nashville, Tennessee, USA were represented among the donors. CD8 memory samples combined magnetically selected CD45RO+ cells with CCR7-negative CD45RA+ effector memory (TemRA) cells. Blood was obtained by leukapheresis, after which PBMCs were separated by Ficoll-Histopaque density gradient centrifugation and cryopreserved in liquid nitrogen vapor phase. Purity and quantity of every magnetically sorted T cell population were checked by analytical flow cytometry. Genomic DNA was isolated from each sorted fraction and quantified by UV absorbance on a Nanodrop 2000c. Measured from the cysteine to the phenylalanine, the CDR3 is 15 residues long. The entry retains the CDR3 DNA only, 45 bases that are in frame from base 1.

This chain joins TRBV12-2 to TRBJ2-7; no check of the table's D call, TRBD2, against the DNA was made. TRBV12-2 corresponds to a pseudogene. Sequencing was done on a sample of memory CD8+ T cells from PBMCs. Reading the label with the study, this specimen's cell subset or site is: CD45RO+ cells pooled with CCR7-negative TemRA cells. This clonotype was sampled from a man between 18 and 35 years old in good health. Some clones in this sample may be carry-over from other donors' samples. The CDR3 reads CASRSRLAGEYEQYF. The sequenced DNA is TGTGCAAGTCGCTCCAGACTAGCGGGAGAGTACGAGCAGTACTTC.